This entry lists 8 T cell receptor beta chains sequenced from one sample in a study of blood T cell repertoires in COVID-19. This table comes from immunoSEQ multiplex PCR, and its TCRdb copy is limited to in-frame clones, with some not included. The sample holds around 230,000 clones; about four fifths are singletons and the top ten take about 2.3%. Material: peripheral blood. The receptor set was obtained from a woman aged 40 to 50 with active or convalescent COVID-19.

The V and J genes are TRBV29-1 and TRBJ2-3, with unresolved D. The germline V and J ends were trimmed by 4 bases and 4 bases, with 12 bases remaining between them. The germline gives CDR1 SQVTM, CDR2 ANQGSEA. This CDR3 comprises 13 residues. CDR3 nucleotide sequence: TGCAGCGTTGTCTTCGGTTCGGCAGATACGCAGTATTTT. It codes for CSVVFGSADTQYF.

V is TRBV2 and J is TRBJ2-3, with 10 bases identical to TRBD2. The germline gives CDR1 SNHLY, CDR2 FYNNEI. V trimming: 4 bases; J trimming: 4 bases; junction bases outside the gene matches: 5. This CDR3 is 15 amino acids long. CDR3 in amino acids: CASSGPAGGPDTQYF. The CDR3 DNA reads TGTGCCAGCAGTGGTCCAGCGGGGGGGCCAGATACGCAGTATTTT.

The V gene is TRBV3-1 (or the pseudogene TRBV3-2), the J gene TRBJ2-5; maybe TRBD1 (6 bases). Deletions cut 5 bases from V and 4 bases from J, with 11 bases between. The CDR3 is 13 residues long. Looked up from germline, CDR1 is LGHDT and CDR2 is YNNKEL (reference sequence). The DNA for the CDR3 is TGTGCCAGCAGCTATAGAGGGGGAGAGACCCAGTACTTC. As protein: CASSYRGGETQYF.

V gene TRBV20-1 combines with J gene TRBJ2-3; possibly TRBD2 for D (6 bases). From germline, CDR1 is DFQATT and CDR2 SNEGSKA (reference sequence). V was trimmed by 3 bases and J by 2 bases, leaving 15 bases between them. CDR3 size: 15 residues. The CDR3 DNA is TGCAGTGCTAGTCGTACAGCGGGTTTCACAGATACGCAGTATTTT. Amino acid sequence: CSASRTAGFTDTQYF.

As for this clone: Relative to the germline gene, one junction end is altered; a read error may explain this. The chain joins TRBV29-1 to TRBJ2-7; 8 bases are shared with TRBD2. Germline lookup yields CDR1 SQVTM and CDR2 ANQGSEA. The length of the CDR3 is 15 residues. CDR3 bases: TGCCGCGTGGCCGCGGGGGCGGGGGGCCCAGACGAGCAGTACTTC. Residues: CRVAAGAGGPDEQYF.

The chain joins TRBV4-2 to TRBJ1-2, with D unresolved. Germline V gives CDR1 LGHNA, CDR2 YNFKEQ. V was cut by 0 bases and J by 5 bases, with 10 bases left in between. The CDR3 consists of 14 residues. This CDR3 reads CASSQDRAGYGYTF. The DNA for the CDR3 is TGTGCCAGCAGCCAAGATCGGGCGGGTTATGGCTACACCTTC.

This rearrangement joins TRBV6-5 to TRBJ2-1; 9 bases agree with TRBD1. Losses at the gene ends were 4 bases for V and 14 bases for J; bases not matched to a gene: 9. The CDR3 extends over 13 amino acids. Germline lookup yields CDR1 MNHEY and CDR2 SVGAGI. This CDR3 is CASSSDRGPREFF. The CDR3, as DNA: TGTGCCAGCAGTTCGGACAGGGGCCCAAGGGAGTTCTTC.

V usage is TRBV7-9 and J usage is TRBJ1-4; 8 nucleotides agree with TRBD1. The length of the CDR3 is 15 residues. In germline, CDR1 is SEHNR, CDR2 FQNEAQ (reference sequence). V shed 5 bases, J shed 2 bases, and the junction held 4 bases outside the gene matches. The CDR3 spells CASSVGQGTNEKLFF. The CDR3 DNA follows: TGTGCCAGCAGCGTAGGACAGGGTACTAATGAAAAACTGTTTTTT.